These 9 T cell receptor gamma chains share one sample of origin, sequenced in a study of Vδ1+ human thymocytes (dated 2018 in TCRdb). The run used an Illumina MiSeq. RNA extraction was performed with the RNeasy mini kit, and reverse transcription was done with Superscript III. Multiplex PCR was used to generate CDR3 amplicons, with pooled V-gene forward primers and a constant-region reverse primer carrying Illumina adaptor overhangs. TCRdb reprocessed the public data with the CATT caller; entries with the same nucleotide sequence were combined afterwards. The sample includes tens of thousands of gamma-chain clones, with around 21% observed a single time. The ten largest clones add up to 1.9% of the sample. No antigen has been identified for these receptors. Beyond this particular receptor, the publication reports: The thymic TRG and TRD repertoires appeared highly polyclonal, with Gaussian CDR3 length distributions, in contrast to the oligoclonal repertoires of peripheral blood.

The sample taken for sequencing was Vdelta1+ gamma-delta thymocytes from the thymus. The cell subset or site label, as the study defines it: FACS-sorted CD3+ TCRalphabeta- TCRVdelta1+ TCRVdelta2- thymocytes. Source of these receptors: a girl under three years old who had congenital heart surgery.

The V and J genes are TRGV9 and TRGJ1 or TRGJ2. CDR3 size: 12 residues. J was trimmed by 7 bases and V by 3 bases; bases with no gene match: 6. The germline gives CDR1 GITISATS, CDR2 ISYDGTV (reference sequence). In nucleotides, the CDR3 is TGTGCCTTGTGGGAGCTACCATATAAGAAACTCTTT. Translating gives CALWELPYKKLF.

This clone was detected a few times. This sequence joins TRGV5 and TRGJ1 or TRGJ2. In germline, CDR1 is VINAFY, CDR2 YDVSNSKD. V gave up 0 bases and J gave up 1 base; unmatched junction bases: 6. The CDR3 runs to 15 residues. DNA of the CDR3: TGTGCCACCTGGGACAGGCGACATAATTATTATAAGAAACTCTTT. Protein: CATWDRRHNYYKKLF.

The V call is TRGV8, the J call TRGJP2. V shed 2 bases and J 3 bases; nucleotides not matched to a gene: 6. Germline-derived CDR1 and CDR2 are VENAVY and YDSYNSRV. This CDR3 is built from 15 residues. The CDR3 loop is CATWDNLCSDWIKTF. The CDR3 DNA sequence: TGTGCCACCTGGGATAATCTCTGTAGTGATTGGATCAAGACGTTT.

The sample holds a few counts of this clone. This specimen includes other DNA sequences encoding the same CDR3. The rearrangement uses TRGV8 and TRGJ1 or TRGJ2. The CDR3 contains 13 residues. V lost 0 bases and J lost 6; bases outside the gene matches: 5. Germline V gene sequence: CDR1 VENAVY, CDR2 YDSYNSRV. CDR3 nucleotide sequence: TGTGCCACCTGGGATAGGGGGGGTTATAAGAAACTCTTT. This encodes CATWDRGGYKKLF.

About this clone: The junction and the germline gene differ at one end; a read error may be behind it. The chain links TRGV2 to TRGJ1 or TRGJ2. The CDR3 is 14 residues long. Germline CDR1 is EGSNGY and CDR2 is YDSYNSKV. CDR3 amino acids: CATWDGQYYDKKLF. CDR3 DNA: TGTGCCACCTGGGACGGGCAGTATTATGATAAGAAACTCTTT.

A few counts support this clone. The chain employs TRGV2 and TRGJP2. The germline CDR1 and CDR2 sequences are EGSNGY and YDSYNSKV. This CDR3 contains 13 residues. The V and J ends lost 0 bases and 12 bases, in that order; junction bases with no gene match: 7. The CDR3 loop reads CATWDGSNGIKTF. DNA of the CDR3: TGTGCCACCTGGGACGGGAGTAATGGGATCAAGACGTTT.

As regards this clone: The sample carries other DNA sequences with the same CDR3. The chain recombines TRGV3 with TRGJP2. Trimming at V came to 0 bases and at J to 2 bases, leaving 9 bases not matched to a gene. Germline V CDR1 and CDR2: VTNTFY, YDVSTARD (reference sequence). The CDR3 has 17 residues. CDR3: CATWDRPAGSSDWIKTF. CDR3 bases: TGTGCCACCTGGGACAGGCCCGCGGGGAGTAGTGATTGGATCAAGACGTTT.

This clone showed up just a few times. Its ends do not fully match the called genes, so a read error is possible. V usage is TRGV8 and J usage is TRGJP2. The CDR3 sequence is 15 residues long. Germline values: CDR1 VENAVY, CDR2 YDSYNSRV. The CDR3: CATWEIWGSDWIRTF. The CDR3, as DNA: TGTGCCACCTGGGAGATTTGGGGTAGTGATTGGATCAGGACGTTT.

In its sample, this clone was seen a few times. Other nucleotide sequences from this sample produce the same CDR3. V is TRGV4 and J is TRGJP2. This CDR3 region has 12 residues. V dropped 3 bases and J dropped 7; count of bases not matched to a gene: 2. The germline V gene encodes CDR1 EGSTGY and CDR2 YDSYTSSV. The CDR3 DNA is TGTGCCACCTGGGATTTTGATTGGATCAAGACGTTT. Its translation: CATWDFDWIKTF.